This T cell receptor (beta chain) was sequenced during a study of T cells in Graves' hyperthyroidism and ophthalmopathy (dated by TCRdb to the late 2010s). In the study overall: Peripheral blood was collected at initial diagnosis, before any treatment. To identify distinguishing TCR V-J signatures, a discovery cohort of 90 to 100 patients was used, comprising 40 to 45 with Graves' ophthalmopathy and some 57 with stable Graves' hyperthyroidism. Prospective prediction of ophthalmopathy was tested in an independent validation cohort consisting of fewer than 20 hyperthyroidism patients and some 16 patients who later progressed to ophthalmopathy. In several Graves' hyperthyroidism patients, the study also compared T-cell repertoires from thyroid tissue with T-cell repertoires from blood. The paper describes TCR Vbeta CDR3 sequencing of about 140 peripheral blood samples, made up of 43 ophthalmopathy patients, approximately 76 hyperthyroidism patients and some 17 progressor patients. The approximately 100 discovery patients were randomly split 7:3 into training and test sets. Following sampling, methimazole starting at 30 mg daily was given to hyperthyroidism patients, and high-dose intravenous methylprednisolone was given to ophthalmopathy patients.

For CDR1 and CDR2, the germline V gene (reference sequence) lists PRHDT and FYEKMQ. The CDR3 contains 22 residues, cysteine and phenylalanine counted. The sequence is cut down to CDR3 DNA, 66 bases in frame from base 1. V loses 0 bases at its end and J loses 4 bases; junction bases beyond the gene matches: 24. TCR beta CDR3 regions were amplified from RNA transcripts. A first-round RT-PCR of the TCR CDR3 used the HTBI primer set with the Qiagen OneStep RT-PCR kit. Libraries were constructed in a second round of multiplex PCR, after which size selection and purification were performed. Libraries were sequenced paired-end with 100 bp reads on an Illumina HiSeq2000. The authors processed their data as follows. Raw data were processed with SOAPnuke, discarding reads with adapters, uncalled bases, mean Phred below 15, or no exact constant-primer or identifier match. High-quality paired reads were merged with COPE v1.2.5, and unique nucleotide sequences were defined as clonotypes. MiTCR v1.1 was used to align clonotypes to the IMGT TRBV, TRBD and TRBJ reference segments. Only V-J combinations with frequency above 0.0001, covering about 99% of repertoires, were analysed. A TCS score was defined as the ratio between F50 (clonal expansion) and ExV (chaos), using BLOSUM62-based TCRdist between CDR3 peptides within each V-J. Welch's t-statistics and random forest reduced just over 500 V-J features to 10 to 15, which were used in a naive Bayes classifier (R e1071). Starting from the raw public reads, TCRdb applied fastp trimming at Q25, assembled clones with MiXCR and retained in-frame beta chains. Rows are combined by CDR3 protein, so each entry shows the most common genes and DNA. These V and J calls rely on TCRdb rather than the paper's analysis. The sample table holds about 250,000 distinct CDR3 sequences, of which approximately 23% were seen once. The top ten clonotypes cover 35% to 40% of the sample.

Here is what the overall study found, with its caveats: Blood samples also contained most of the expanded thyroid clonotypes (frequency above 0.001), which suggests that blood repertoires may reflect thyroid immune responses. Sample size was not statistically predetermined, and blinding of investigators to group allocation was not performed. In validation, progression to ophthalmopathy was predicted by the model with 70.59% sensitivity and just over 72% specificity, a median of 6.5 months before onset. A 13 V-J signature model separated ophthalmopathy from stable hyperthyroidism, with nearly 90% sensitivity and 81.08% specificity in cross-validation and 80%/75% in testing.

Details on this clonotype: Its recognized antigen is unknown. Base-call qualities are not available, and no considerably larger clone is one nucleotide away.

Ophthalmopathy patients had moderately to severely active disease, Clinical Activity Score of at least 3, NOSPECS grade of at least 4, and duration under 3 months. Any patient with an uncontrolled infection, another autoimmune disease, pregnancy or lactation was excluded. Diagnoses relied on clinical symptoms, serum thyroxine and TRAb, thyroid ultrasound and orbital computed tomography. PBMCs were separated from approximately 10 ml of fresh peripheral blood using Ficoll-Paque density gradient centrifugation. Total RNA was extracted with Trizol reagent, and quality was checked on an Agilent 2100 Bioanalyzer.

The sequence derives from a middle-aged woman with Graves' ophthalmopathy. Sequencing was performed on blood. Recombination joined TRBV13 with TRBJ2-7; 10 bases in between match TRBD2. Here the CDR3 is given as CASSLGSMEAFWSGRAEYEQYF. DNA sequence: TGTGCCAGCAGCTTAGGGAGCATGGAGGCCTTTTGGAGCGGGAGGGCTGAATACGAGCAGTACTTC.